These 2 T cell receptor beta chains originate from one sample sequenced in a study of cytomegalovirus exposure and HLA in healthy donors. The PCR ran on 60 Vbeta and 13 Jbeta primers. TCRdb's table, derived via immunoSEQ multiplex PCR, lists solely in-frame clones and lacks some. The sample has fewer than 200,000 clones; around 80% are singletons. The sequencing input was PBMCs. These receptors came from a man aged 40-49 years in good health and CMV-seronegative.

The rearrangement links TRBV5-1 to TRBJ2-5, with D tentatively TRBD1 (6 bases). The V gene lost 5 bases and the J gene lost 5 bases, with 7 bases spanning the gap. The CDR3 length is 11 residues. Germline assignment: CDR1 SGHRS and CDR2 YFSETQ. CDR3 bases: TGCGCCAGCAGGGGGGCTGAGACCCAGTACTTC. Its protein product is CASRGAETQYF.

This chain links TRBV19 with TRBJ2-1, with 12 bases matching TRBD2. The CDR3 is 14 amino acids. The V gene's germline CDR1 is LNHDA and CDR2 SQIVND (reference sequence). V dropped 2 bases and J dropped 11; count of bases not matched to a gene: 4. The CDR3 DNA reads as TGTGCCAGTAGTATAAGGACTAGCGGGGATAAGCAGTTCTTC. It is translated as CASSIRTSGDKQFF. The full variable domain, in which reference TRBV19 and TRBJ2-1 provide the parts outside the CDR3, is DGGITQSPKYLFRKEGQNVTLSCEQNLNHDAMYWYRQDPGQGLRLIYYSQIVNDFQKGDIAEGYSVSREKKESFPLTVTSAQKNPTAFYLCASSIRTSGDKQFFGPGTRLTVL.